This T cell receptor beta chain was found in a study of blood T cell repertoires in COVID-19. Authors' methods: Reference gene primer amplification in the assay estimated nucleated cell counts. Only in-frame clones appear in the TCRdb table, and some are missing; sequencing was by immunoSEQ multiplex PCR. V and J calls and clone size are copied from that table; D and trimming were computed from the DNA. The sample yields over 400,000 clones, 70% to 90% seen once. The CDR3 is made up of 20 amino acids. Per the germline V gene, CDR1 is KGHSH and CDR2 is LQKENI. The ends lost 1 base at V and 2 bases at J; junction bases unmatched: 14. The study assigned cohorts using participant-reported clinical history.

The receptor was derived from a woman aged 55-69 years who had recovered from COVID-19. The source material was PBMCs or T cells enriched from blood (not recorded which). The chain combines TRBV18 with TRBJ2-6; 7 bases are a match to TRBD2. The CDR3: CASSPRGGVLSFPGANVLTF. The CDR3 DNA is TGTGCCAGCTCACCACGGGGGGGTGTTTTATCCTTCCCTGGGGCCAACGTCCTGACTTTC.